This is a list of T cell receptor beta chains from one sample in a study of T cells in Graves' hyperthyroidism and ophthalmopathy. TCRdb analysed the multiplex PCR reads with MiXCR anew, one entry per CDR3 protein. The table includes 300,000 to 450,000 distinct CDR3 sequences, approximately 13% detected once. Specimen: blood. Source of these receptors: a man aged 25 to 40 with Graves' hyperthyroidism that later progressed to Graves' ophthalmopathy. Both conserved end residues are part of each CDR3. The D gene is left open where the match is weak. Only part of the rows carry a size: once, few, many, or a class if the clone is expanded.

size,J,V,D,CDR3,DNA
NA,TRBJ2-5,TRBV2,TRBD1,CASSKWDRARETQYF,TGTGCCAGCAGTAAATGGGACAGGGCTAGGGAGACCCAGTACTTC
few,TRBJ1-6,TRBV5-1,NA,CASSPGHIGNSPLHF,TGCGCCAGCAGCCCCGGACACATCGGTAATTCACCCCTCCACTTT
many,TRBJ2-5,TRBV3-1,NA,CASSPSGARVETQYF,TGTGCCAGCAGCCCCTCGGGGGCCCGGGTCGAGACCCAGTACTTC
NA,TRBJ1-5,TRBV20-1,TRBD1,CSATPLGQGEQPQHF,TGCAGTGCTACACCGTTGGGACAGGGGGAACAGCCCCAGCATTTT
many,TRBJ2-6,TRBV7-2,NA,CASSLTDRANVLTF,TGTGCCAGCAGCCTAACAGACAGGGCCAACGTCCTGACTTTC
many,TRBJ2-7,TRBV11-2,TRBD2,CASSYTSGGPYEQYF,TGTGCCAGCAGCTACACTAGCGGGGGACCCTACGAGCAGTACTTC
many,TRBJ2-1,TRBV2,TRBD2,CASSPRGVYNEQFF,TGTGCCAGCAGTCCGCGGGGGGTCTACAATGAGCAGTTCTTC
many,TRBJ2-3,TRBV28,TRBD1,CASSPGQPTDTQYF,TGTGCCAGCAGTCCGGGACAGCCCACAGATACGCAGTATTTT
NA,TRBJ1-1,TRBV15,NA,CATTGQLNTEAFF,TGTGCCACCACCGGACAGCTGAACACTGAAGCTTTCTTT
NA,TRBJ2-7,TRBV19,TRBD1,CASSFGQGAEQYF,TGTGCCAGTAGTTTTGGACAGGGAGCGGAGCAGTACTTC
many,TRBJ1-5,TRBV11-2,NA,CASSLSGMWPQHF,TGTGCCAGCAGCCTTTCGGGAATGTGGCCCCAGCATTTT
few,TRBJ1-5,TRBV7-8,NA,CASSPRGAQYSNQPQHF,TGTGCCAGCAGCCCACGAGGGGCTCAGTATAGCAATCAGCCCCAGCATTTT
NA,TRBJ2-5,TRBV30,NA,CASYGSIEKTQYF,TGTGCCTCGTACGGCAGTATCGAGAAGACCCAGTACTTC
many,TRBJ2-7,TRBV2,TRBD2,CASRGGVGFNEQYF,TGTGCCAGCAGGGGGGGGGTAGGGTTCAACGAGCAGTACTTC
few,TRBJ2-1,TRBV19,NA,CASNAGQSYNEQFF,TGTGCCAGTAATGCGGGACAGTCCTACAATGAGCAGTTCTTC
many,TRBJ2-3,TRBV20-1,TRBD2,CSARSGGTDTQYF,TGCAGTGCTAGAAGCGGGGGAACCGATACGCAGTATTTT
NA,TRBJ2-2,TRBV13,NA,CASSLRASVPGELFF,TGTGCCAGCAGCTTAAGGGCCTCGGTCCCCGGGGAGCTGTTTTTT
few,TRBJ2-3,TRBV10-2,NA,CASSGFFGGPYTQYF,TGCGCCAGCAGTGGATTTTTTGGGGGGCCATATACGCAGTATTTT
many,TRBJ2-1,TRBV30,TRBD2,CAWRGREGLAGHNEQFF,TGTGCCTGGAGGGGACGAGAGGGACTAGCGGGGCACAATGAGCAGTTCTTC
many,TRBJ2-2,TRBV6-4,NA,CASSDSSGNTGELFF,TGTGCCAGCAGTGACTCTAGCGGGAACACCGGGGAGCTGTTTTTT
NA,TRBJ2-7,TRBV2,NA,CASSSGARSSYEQYF,TGTGCCAGCAGCTCCGGGGCCAGAAGCTCCTACGAGCAGTACTTC
many,TRBJ2-1,TRBV12-5,TRBD2,CASGFGTSGGANEQFF,TGTGCTAGTGGTTTCGGGACTAGCGGGGGGGCAAATGAGCAGTTCTTC
NA,TRBJ2-7,TRBV7-9,TRBD1,CASSFGGGQGFYEQYF,TGTGCCAGCAGCTTCGGGGGGGGACAGGGGTTCTACGAGCAGTACTTC
many,TRBJ1-2,TRBV2,NA,CARQLLYGYTF,TGTGCCCGACAGCTATTATATGGCTACACCTTC
many,TRBJ2-3,TRBV24-1,NA,CATSDLSTAGKATDTQYF,TGTGCCACCAGTGATTTGTCTACGGCAGGGAAGGCCACAGATACGCAGTATTTT
many,TRBJ2-5,TRBV2,NA,CASSVVSWATRIQETQYF,TGTGCCAGCAGTGTAGTTAGCTGGGCAACTCGGATCCAAGAGACCCAGTACTTC
many,TRBJ1-3,TRBV12-3/TRBV12-4,TRBD1,CASSPYQSIPGQLNTIYF,TGTGCCAGCAGTCCCTACCAATCTATTCCGGGACAGTTGAACACCATATATTTT
NA,TRBJ2-7,TRBV5-1,NA,CASSLESNSYEQYF,TGCGCCAGCAGCTTGGAGAGCAATTCCTACGAGCAGTACTTC
few,TRBJ2-5,TRBV20-1,NA,CSAVTRPQETQYF,TGCAGTGCTGTTACTAGACCCCAAGAGACCCAGTACTTC
many,TRBJ1-1,TRBV5-5,TRBD1,CASSWTGGATEAFF,TGTGCCAGCAGCTGGACAGGGGGCGCGACTGAAGCTTTCTTT
NA,TRBJ2-1,TRBV7-9,NA,CASSLVSAGNYNEQFF,TGTGCCAGCAGCTTAGTTTCGGCAGGGAACTACAATGAGCAGTTCTTC
many,TRBJ1-6,TRBV12-3/TRBV12-4,NA,CASSPTPRGNSPLHF,TGTGCCAGCAGTCCGACCCCGAGAGGGAATTCACCCCTCCACTTT
NA,TRBJ2-7,TRBV11-2,NA,CTSSLYAYYEQYF,TGTACCAGCAGCTTGTATGCGTACTACGAGCAGTACTTC
many,TRBJ2-1,TRBV2,TRBD2,CASRGGGAMVEQFF,TGTGCCAGCAGAGGCGGGGGGGCCATGGTTGAGCAGTTCTTC
NA,TRBJ1-6,TRBV6-1,NA,CAVERVLYNSPLHF,TGTGCCGTGGAAAGGGTGTTATATAATTCACCCCTCCACTTT
NA,TRBJ2-7,TRBV7-9,NA,CASSFTVRSYEQYF,TGTGCCAGCAGCTTCACGGTTAGATCCTACGAGCAGTACTTC
few,TRBJ2-7,TRBV5-6,NA,CASSLGQYYEQYF,TGTGCCAGCAGCTTGGGACAGTACTACGAGCAGTACTTC
NA,TRBJ2-3,TRBV6-5,NA,CASSYGGLSTDTQYF,TGTGCCAGCAGTTACGGGGGGTTAAGTACAGATACGCAGTATTTT
few,TRBJ2-1,TRBV6-2/TRBV6-3,NA,CASTKDGHNEQFF,TGTGCCAGCACTAAGGACGGTCACAATGAGCAGTTCTTC
many,TRBJ2-7,TRBV28,NA,CASSYSGGDRPYEQYF,TGTGCCAGCAGTTACTCCGGGGGGGACAGGCCCTACGAGCAGTACTTC
many,TRBJ2-3,TRBV11-3,NA,CASSSPDKGDTQYF,TGTGCCAGCAGCTCCCCGGACAAGGGGGATACGCAGTATTTT
NA,TRBJ2-2,TRBV5-1,NA,CASSLTNGELFF,TGCGCCAGCAGCCTAACGAACGGGGAGCTGTTTTTT
many,TRBJ1-5,TRBV3-1,NA,CASSQGPGLGQPQHF,TGTGCCAGCAGCCAAGGACCAGGGCTCGGGCAGCCCCAGCATTTT
many,TRBJ1-5,TRBV24-1,TRBD1,CATSDLDRGGQSNQPQHF,TGTGCCACCAGTGATTTGGACAGGGGCGGGCAAAGCAATCAGCCCCAGCATTTT
many,TRBJ1-5,TRBV6-1,NA,CASRGRGGNQPQHF,TGTGCCAGCAGAGGTAGGGGTGGCAATCAGCCCCAGCATTTT
many,TRBJ2-1,TRBV20-1,NA,CSARDPQRNEQFF,TGCAGTGCTAGAGACCCCCAGCGCAATGAGCAGTTCTTC
many,TRBJ2-3,TRBV20-1,NA,CSAARDTQYF,TGCAGTGCCGCCCGGGATACGCAGTATTTT
NA,TRBJ2-5,TRBV6-5,TRBD1,CASSYPGTDQETQYF,TGTGCCAGCAGTTACCCTGGGACAGATCAAGAGACCCAGTACTTC
NA,TRBJ1-5,TRBV12-3/TRBV12-4,TRBD1,CASRSGTEGNQPQHF,TGTGCCAGCAGGTCCGGGACAGAGGGCAATCAGCCCCAGCATTTT
many,TRBJ1-5,TRBV5-1,NA,CASSLGLSGSQPQHF,TGCGCCAGCAGTTTGGGCCTCTCAGGCAGTCAGCCCCAGCATTTT
few,TRBJ2-3,TRBV5-1,TRBD1,CASGTGGKDTQYF,TGCGCCAGCGGGACAGGGGGCAAAGATACGCAGTATTTT
few,TRBJ2-5,TRBV6-1,NA,CASSGGHQETQYF,TGTGCCAGCAGCGGGGGCCATCAAGAGACCCAGTACTTC
NA,TRBJ1-4,TRBV5-1,NA,CASSWDGFRTNEKLFF,TGCGCCAGCAGCTGGGACGGCTTTAGGACTAATGAAAAACTGTTTTTT
NA,TRBJ1-2,TRBV12-3/TRBV12-4,NA,CASQSPGNGYTF,TGTGCCAGCCAGTCGCCGGGTAATGGCTACACCTTC
many,TRBJ1-2,TRBV20-1,NA,CSARPGLYGYTF,TGCAGTGCTAGGCCCGGGCTCTATGGCTACACCTTC